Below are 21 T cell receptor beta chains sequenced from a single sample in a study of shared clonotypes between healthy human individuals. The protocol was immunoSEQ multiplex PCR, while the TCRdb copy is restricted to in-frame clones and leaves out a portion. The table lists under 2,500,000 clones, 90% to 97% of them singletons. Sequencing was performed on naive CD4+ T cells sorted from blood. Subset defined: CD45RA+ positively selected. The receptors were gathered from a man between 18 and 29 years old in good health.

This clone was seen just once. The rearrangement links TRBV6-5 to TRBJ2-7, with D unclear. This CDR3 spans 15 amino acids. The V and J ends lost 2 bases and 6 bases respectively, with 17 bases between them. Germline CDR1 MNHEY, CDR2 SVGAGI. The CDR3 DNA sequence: TGTGCCAGCAGTTACAAGGGCCCCCCCCTTGGCGAGCAGTACTTC. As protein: CASSYKGPPLGEQYF.

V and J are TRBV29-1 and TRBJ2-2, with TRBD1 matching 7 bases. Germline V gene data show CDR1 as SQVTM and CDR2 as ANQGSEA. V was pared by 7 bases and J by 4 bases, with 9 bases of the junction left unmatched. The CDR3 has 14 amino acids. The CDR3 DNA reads TGCAGCGCCCGGGACAGAACTTCCACCGGGGAGCTGTTTTTT. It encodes CSARDRTSTGELFF.

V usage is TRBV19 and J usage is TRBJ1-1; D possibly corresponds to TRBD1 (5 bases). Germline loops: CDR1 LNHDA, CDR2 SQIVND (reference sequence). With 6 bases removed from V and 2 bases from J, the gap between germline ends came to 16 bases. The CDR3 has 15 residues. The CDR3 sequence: CASRGLGDRNTEAFF. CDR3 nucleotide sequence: TGTGCCAGTAGGGGTCTCGGGGACCGAAACACTGAAGCTTTCTTT.

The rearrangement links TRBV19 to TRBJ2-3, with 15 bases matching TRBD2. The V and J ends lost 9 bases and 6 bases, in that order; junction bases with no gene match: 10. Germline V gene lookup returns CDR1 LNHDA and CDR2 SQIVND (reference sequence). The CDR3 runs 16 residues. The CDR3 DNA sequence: TGTGCCAGCAAACGGACTAGCGGGGGGGCTTCGGATACGCAGTATTTT. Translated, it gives CASKRTSGGASDTQYF.

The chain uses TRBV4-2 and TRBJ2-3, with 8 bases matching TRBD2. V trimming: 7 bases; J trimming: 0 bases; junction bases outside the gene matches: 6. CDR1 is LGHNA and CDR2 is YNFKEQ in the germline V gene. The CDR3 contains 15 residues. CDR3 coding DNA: TGTGCCAGCACCCGGACTAGCAGCAGCACAGATACGCAGTATTTT. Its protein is CASTRTSSSTDTQYF.

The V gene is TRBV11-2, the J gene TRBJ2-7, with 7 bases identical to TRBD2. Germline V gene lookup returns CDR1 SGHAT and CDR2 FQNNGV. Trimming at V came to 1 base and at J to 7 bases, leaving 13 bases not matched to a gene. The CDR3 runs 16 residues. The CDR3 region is CASSLGGGSSLWEQYF. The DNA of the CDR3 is TGTGCCAGCAGCTTAGGGGGCGGGAGCAGTCTTTGGGAGCAGTACTTC.

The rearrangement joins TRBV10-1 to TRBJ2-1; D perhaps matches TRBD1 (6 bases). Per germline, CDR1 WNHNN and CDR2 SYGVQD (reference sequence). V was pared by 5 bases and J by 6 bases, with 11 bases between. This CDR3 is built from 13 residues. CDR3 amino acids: CASSRTGFNEQFF. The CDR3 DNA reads TGCGCCAGCAGTCGAACAGGGTTCAATGAGCAGTTCTTC.

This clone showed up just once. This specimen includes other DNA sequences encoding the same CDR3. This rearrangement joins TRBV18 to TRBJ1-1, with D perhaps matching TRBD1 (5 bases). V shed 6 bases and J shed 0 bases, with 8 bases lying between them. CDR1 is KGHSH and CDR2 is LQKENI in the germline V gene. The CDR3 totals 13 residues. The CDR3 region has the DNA TGTGCCAGCTCGCCGGACATGAACACTGAAGCTTTCTTT. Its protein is CASSPDMNTEAFF.

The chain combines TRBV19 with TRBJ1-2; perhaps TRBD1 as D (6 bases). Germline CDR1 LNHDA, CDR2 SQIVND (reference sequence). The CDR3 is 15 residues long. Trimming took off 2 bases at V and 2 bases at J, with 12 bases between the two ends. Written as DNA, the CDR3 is TGTGCCAGTAGTATAAACCCGGACAGAAACTATGGCTACACCTTC. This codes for CASSINPDRNYGYTF.

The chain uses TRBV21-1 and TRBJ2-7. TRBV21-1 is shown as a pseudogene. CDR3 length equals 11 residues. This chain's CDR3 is CASSKPTEQYF. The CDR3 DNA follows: TGTGCCAGCAGCAAACCCACCGAGCAGTACTTC.

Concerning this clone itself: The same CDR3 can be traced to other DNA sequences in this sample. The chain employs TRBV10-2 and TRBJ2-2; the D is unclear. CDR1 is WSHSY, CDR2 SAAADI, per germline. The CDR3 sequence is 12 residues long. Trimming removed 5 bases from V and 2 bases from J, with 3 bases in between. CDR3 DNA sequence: TGCGCCAGCAGTCGAAACACCGGGGAGCTGTTTTTT. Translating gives CASSRNTGELFF.

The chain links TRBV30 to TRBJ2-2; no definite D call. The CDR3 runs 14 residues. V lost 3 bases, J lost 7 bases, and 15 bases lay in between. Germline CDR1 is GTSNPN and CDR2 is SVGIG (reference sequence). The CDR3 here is CAWRKGQVGGELFF. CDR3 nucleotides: TGTGCCTGGAGGAAAGGGCAGGTTGGCGGGGAGCTGTTTTTT.

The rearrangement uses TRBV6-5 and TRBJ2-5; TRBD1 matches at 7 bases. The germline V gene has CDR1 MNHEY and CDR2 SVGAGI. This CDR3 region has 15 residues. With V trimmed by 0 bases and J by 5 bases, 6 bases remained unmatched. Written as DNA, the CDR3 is TGTGCCAGCAGTTACTCGGCAGGGGGTTGGGAGACCCAGTACTTC. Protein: CASSYSAGGWETQYF.

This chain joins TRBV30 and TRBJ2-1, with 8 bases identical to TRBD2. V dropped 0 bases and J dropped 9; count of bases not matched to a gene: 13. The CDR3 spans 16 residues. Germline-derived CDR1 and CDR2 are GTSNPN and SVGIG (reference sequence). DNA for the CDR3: TGTGCCTGGAGTGTACGGGCGGGAGGTAGTAAAGCTGAGCAGTTCTTC. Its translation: CAWSVRAGGSKAEQFF.

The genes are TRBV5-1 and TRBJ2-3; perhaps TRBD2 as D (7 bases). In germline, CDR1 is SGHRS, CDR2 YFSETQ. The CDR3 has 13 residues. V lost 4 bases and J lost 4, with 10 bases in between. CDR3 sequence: CASSGGAADTQYF. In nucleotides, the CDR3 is TGCGCCAGCAGCGGGGGGGCGGCAGATACGCAGTATTTT.

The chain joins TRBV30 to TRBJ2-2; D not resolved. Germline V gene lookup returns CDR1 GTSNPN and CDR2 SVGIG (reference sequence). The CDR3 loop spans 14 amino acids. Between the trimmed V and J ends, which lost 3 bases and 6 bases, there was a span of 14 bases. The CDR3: CAWRPWGGAGELFF. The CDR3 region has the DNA TGTGCCTGGAGGCCCTGGGGTGGGGCCGGGGAGCTGTTTTTT.

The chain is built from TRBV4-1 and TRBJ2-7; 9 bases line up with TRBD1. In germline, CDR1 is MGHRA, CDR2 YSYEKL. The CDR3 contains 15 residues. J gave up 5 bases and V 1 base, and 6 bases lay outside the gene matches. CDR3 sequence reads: CASSQGQGVRDEQYF. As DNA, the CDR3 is TGCGCCAGCAGCCAAGGACAGGGGGTTAGGGACGAGCAGTACTTC.

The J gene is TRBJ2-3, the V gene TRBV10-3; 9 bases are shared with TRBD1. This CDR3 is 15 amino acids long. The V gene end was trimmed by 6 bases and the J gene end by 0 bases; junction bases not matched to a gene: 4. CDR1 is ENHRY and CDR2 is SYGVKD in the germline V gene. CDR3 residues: CAIRTGTGSTDTQYF. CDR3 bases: TGTGCCATCAGAACCGGGACAGGGAGCACAGATACGCAGTATTTT.

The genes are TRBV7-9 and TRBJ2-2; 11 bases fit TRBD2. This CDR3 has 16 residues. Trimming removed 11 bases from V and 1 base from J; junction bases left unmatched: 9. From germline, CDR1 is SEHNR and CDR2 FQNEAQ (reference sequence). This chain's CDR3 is CAPGASGGLNTGELFF. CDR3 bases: TGTGCCCCCGGGGCTAGCGGGGGGTTGAACACCGGGGAGCTGTTTTTT.

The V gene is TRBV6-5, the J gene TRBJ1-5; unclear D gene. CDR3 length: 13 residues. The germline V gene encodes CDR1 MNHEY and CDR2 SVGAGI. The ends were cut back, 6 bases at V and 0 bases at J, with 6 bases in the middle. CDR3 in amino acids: CASSQLSNQPQHF. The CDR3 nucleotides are TGTGCCAGCAGCCAACTTAGCAATCAGCCCCAGCATTTT.

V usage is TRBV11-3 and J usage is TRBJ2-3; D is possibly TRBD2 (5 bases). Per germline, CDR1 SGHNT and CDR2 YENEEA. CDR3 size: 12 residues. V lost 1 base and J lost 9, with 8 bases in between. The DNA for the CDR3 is TGTGCCAGCAGCTTAGGCCTAGCAACGCAGTATTTT. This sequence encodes CASSLGLATQYF.